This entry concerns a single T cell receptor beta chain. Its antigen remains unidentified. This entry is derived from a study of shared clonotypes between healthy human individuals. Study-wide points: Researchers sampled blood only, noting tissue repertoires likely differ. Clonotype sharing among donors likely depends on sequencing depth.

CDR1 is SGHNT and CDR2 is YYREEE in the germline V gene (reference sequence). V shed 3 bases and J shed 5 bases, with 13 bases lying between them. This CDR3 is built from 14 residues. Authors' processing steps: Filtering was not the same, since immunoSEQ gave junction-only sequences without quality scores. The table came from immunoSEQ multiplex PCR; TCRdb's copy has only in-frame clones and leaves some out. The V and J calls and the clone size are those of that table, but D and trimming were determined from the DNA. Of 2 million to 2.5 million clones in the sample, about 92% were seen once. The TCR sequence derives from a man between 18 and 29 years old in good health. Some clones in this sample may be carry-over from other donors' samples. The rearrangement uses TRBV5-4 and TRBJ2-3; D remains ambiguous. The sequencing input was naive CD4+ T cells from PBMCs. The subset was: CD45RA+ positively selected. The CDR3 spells CASSSSPKGDTQYF. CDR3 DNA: TGTGCCAGCAGCTCTAGTCCCAAGGGAGATACGCAGTATTTT.